This T cell receptor (beta chain) emerged from a study of cytomegalovirus exposure and HLA in healthy donors. The germline V gene has CDR1 GTSNPN and CDR2 SVGIG (reference sequence). The CDR3 loop spans 14 amino acids. Trimming cost V 3 bases and J 4 bases; bases outside gene matches: 6. Primers included in the PCR were 60 Vbeta and 13 Jbeta primers. Generated by immunoSEQ multiplex PCR, the TCRdb table keeps only in-frame clones and is missing some. The sample lists approximately 190,000 clones, 80% to 85% occurring once. The clonotype was recovered from a boy between 10 and 17 years old in good health and CMV-seronegative. The chain has TRBV30 and TRBJ1-2; 9 bases match TRBD1. Sequenced sample: PBMCs. In DNA form, the CDR3 reads TGTGCCTGGAGAAACAGGGGGCATGTCTATGGCTACACCTTC. Encoded protein: CAWRNRGHVYGYTF.